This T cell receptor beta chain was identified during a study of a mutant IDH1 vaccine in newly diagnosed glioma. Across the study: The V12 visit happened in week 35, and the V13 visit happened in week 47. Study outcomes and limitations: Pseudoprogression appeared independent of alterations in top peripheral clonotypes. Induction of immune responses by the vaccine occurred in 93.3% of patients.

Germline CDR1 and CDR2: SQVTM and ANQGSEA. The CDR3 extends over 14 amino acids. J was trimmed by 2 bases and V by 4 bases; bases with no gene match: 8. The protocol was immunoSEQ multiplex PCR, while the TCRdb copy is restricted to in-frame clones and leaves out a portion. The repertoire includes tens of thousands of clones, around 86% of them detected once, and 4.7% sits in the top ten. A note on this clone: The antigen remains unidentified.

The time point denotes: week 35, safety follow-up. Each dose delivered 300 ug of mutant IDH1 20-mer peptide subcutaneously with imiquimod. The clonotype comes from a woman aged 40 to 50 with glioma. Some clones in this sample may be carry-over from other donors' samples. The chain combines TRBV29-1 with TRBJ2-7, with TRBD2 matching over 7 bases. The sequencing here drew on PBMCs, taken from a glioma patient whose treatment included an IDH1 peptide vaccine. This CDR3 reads CSVGGGRRPYEQYF. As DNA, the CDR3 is TGCAGCGTTGGGGGGGGAAGGCGCCCCTACGAGCAGTACTTC.